Below, 14 T cell receptor beta chains from the same sample are listed, as sequenced in a study of persistence of HIV-infected CD4 T cells. Their target antigens are unknown. Lysates of CMV-infected fibroblasts at 10 ug/mL stimulated these cells. Sorted nonresponding memory CD4+ T cells were CD40L-negative, CD69-negative, CD45RO-high. This was the immunoSEQ version 4 assay in survey mode. Sequenced by immunoSEQ multiplex PCR; TCRdb stores in-frame clones only, minus some. The sample contains some 48,000 clones, around 75% of which appear only once. Source: CD4+ T cells sorted from PBMCs after roughly 20-hour stimulation, taken from a patient who received antiretroviral therapy. The receptor source for this set is an adult man with HIV who was CMV-seropositive.

The chain couples TRBV4-1 to TRBJ2-3, with 11 positions matching TRBD2. CDR3 length: 15 residues. V trimming: 3 bases; J trimming: 5 bases; junction bases outside the gene matches: 4. Germline V gene sequence: CDR1 MGHRA, CDR2 YSYEKL. The CDR3 sequence is CASSQIAGGVDTQYF. CDR3 nucleotide sequence: TGCGCCAGCAGCCAGATAGCGGGAGGGGTAGATACGCAGTATTTT.

The chain is built from TRBV4-2 and TRBJ2-1; possible D gene TRBD2, 5 bases. CDR3 length: 15 amino acids. The V and J ends lost 2 bases and 8 bases respectively, with 16 bases between them. Germline assignment: CDR1 LGHNA and CDR2 YNFKEQ. The CDR3 sequence: CASSQQDLNSDEQFF. The CDR3 DNA reads as TGTGCCAGCAGCCAACAGGACTTAAATTCGGATGAGCAGTTCTTC.

The chain employs TRBV5-4 and TRBJ2-1; D may be TRBD2 (5 bases). The CDR3 is 16 residues long. Germline V lookup: CDR1 SGHNT, CDR2 YYREEE (reference sequence). V gave up 0 bases and J gave up 2 bases, with 12 bases separating them. CDR3 region: CASSLAMLATYNEQFF. In nucleotides, the CDR3 is TGTGCCAGCAGCTTGGCCATGTTAGCGACCTACAATGAGCAGTTCTTC.

This clone was detected once. The V gene is TRBV27, the J gene TRBJ2-1; 10 nucleotides match TRBD1. The CDR3 contains 21 residues. After removal of 2 bases from V and 5 bases from J, the junction contained 21 bases not matched to a gene. Germline V gene sequence: CDR1 MNHEY, CDR2 SMNVEV (reference sequence). CDR3 residues: CASSLEGATGGSSRGNNEQFF. The CDR3 DNA follows: TGTGCCAGCAGTTTAGAGGGGGCGACAGGGGGCTCCTCCAGAGGGAACAATGAGCAGTTCTTC.

This clone was observed a handful of times. The chain employs TRBV6-5 and TRBJ2-7, with TRBD1 matching over 8 bases. CDR1 is MNHEY and CDR2 is SVGAGI in the germline V gene. V lost 4 bases and J lost 3; bases outside the gene matches: 5. The CDR3 runs to 14 residues. This chain's CDR3 is CASSFGTGDYEQYF. The DNA for the CDR3 is TGTGCCAGCAGTTTCGGGACAGGCGACTACGAGCAGTACTTC.

The chain has TRBV6-5 and TRBJ1-3; D is unclear. The CDR3 runs 14 residues. CDR1 and CDR2 from the germline V gene are MNHEY and SVGAGI. The V end was cut by 0 bases, the J end by 7 bases, with 10 bases between. Written as DNA, the CDR3 is TGTGCCAGCAGTTACTCGACTCCTGATAACACCATATATTTT. The encoded protein is CASSYSTPDNTIYF.

The chain carries TRBV11-2 and TRBJ1-3; D gene unclear. The V gene lost 3 bases and the J gene lost 0 bases, with 9 bases spanning the gap. Germline values: CDR1 SGHAT, CDR2 FQNNGV. The CDR3 is made up of 15 amino acids. CDR3 nucleotides: TGTGCCAGCAGCTTCCTAGATAGCTCTGGAAACACCATATATTTT. It yields the protein CASSFLDSSGNTIYF.

V and J are TRBV27 and TRBJ1-6, with a tentative D call TRBD1 (5 bases). V was pared by 2 bases and J by 7 bases, with 9 bases between. The CDR3 is made up of 14 amino acids. Germline values: CDR1 MNHEY, CDR2 SMNVEV (reference sequence). For the CDR3, the DNA is TGTGCCAGCAGTTTAAGGGACCGAAATTCACCCCTCCACTTT. This encodes CASSLRDRNSPLHF.

This chain joins TRBV5-1 and TRBJ1-1; D is perhaps TRBD1 (5 bases). Germline V gene data show CDR1 as SGHRS and CDR2 as YFSETQ. Trimming shortened V by 0 bases and J by 1 base, and 10 bases separated the two germline ends. The CDR3 spans 15 residues. The CDR3 DNA reads TGCGCCAGCAGCTTGGCAGCAGGGAGGAACACTGAAGCTTTCTTT. Protein: CASSLAAGRNTEAFF.

This chain connects TRBV27 to TRBJ2-5, with TRBD2 matching over 14 bases. The germline V gene encodes CDR1 MNHEY and CDR2 SMNVEV (reference sequence). The junction had 3 bases not matched to a gene; V was cut back by 4 bases and J by 5 bases. This CDR3 contains 15 residues. CDR3 in amino acids: CASSSGTSGSETQYF. CDR3 nucleotide sequence: TGTGCCAGCAGTTCCGGGACTAGCGGGAGTGAGACCCAGTACTTC.

The rearrangement links TRBV10-3 to TRBJ1-3; D possibly corresponds to TRBD1 (5 bases). The germline gives CDR1 ENHRY, CDR2 SYGVKD. This CDR3 region has 13 residues. Trimming cost V 9 bases and J 1 base, with 10 bases left between them. The CDR3 region is CAMQGVSGNTIYF. The CDR3 DNA reads as TGTGCCATGCAAGGGGTGTCTGGAAACACCATATATTTT.

J is TRBJ1-1 and V is TRBV7-9; TRBD1 might be the D (5 bases). The V and J ends lost 5 bases and 4 bases respectively, with 17 bases between them. Germline loops: CDR1 SEHNR, CDR2 FQNEAQ (reference sequence). This CDR3 spans 15 amino acids. Here the CDR3 DNA reads TGTGCCAGCAGCGGTCGGGACGTACTCCTCACTGAAGCTTTCTTT. It is translated as CASSGRDVLLTEAFF.

This chain connects TRBV5-5 to TRBJ2-5; 7 nucleotides line up with TRBD2. With 3 bases clipped from V and 2 bases from J, the junction kept 10 bases outside the gene matches. The germline gives CDR1 SGHKS, CDR2 YYEKEE (reference sequence). The CDR3 is 16 residues long. DNA for the CDR3: TGTGCCAGCAGCTACGAAGACGGGAGGCCTCAAGAGACCCAGTACTTC. Its protein is CASSYEDGRPQETQYF.

The chain has TRBV19 and TRBJ1-5; 8 bases are shared with TRBD1. The CDR3 consists of 17 residues. J gave up 2 bases and V 3 bases, and 9 bases lay outside the gene matches. The germline V gene encodes CDR1 LNHDA and CDR2 SQIVND (reference sequence). The CDR3 region has the DNA TGTGCCAGTAGTATTGGATGGTCGGGACAGGGCAATCAGCCCCAGCATTTT. It is translated as CASSIGWSGQGNQPQHF.